These T cell receptor beta chains were read from a single sample in a study of blood T cell repertoires in COVID-19. Data came from immunoSEQ multiplex PCR; TCRdb stores just in-frame clones and leaves some out. The table lists about 230,000 clones, roughly 89% of them singletons. Sequencing used PBMCs or T cells enriched from blood (not recorded which). The receptors were sampled from a woman aged 25-40 years with acute COVID-19. Both conserved end residues are trimmed from each CDR3. A row's size may be missing; if present it is once, few, many or a size class.

CDR3	V	size	J
ASSDGGAEAF	TRBV19	.	TRBJ1-1
ASSLSGGGAYNEQF	TRBV28	.	TRBJ2-1
ASSQLLAGARSYEQY	TRBV4-3	.	TRBJ2-7
ASSLGAQNTEAF	TRBV7-9	.	TRBJ1-1
ASRRWDRGSYGYT	TRBV7-9	.	TRBJ1-2
ANRDSSTYEQY	TRBV28	.	TRBJ2-7
ASSSGTGPYEQY	TRBV18	.	TRBJ2-7
ASSNLAGTGGTTDTQY	TRBV5-6	.	TRBJ2-3
ASSYNGGGETQY	TRBV6-5	.	TRBJ2-5
ASSIELTNTGELF	TRBV19	.	TRBJ2-2
ASSQRPVDTEAF	TRBV4-1	.	TRBJ1-1
ASSTLTGQETQY	TRBV19	once	TRBJ2-5
ASSTSGVPGEY	TRBV18	.	TRBJ2-7
ASSKGGAGYT	TRBV28	.	TRBJ1-2
AWRMAVTQETQY	TRBV30	.	TRBJ2-5
ASSLGGLAGGRMETQY	TRBV5-4	.	TRBJ2-5
ASSPRDRAYEQY	TRBV7-6	.	TRBJ2-7
ASITTSEETQY	TRBV28	.	TRBJ2-5
ASSQPWKTDTGELF	TRBV4-1	few	TRBJ2-2
ASSLLQRSGYT	TRBV28	.	TRBJ1-2
ASAGQGAGEKLF	TRBV5-1	.	TRBJ1-4
ASSSLAGGVEQY	TRBV7-2	.	TRBJ2-7
ASHQGNTIY	TRBV7-9	.	TRBJ1-3
ASSLGQGYREKLF	TRBV28	.	TRBJ1-4
ASSERTGNSPLH	TRBV2	.	TRBJ1-6
ASSGLFGTQY	TRBV5-1	.	TRBJ2-5
ASSPPRGQPQH	TRBV28	.	TRBJ1-5
ASSYGGSDNTGELF	TRBV6-5	.	TRBJ2-2
ASSLRDKLSTNEKLF	TRBV5-4	once	TRBJ1-4
ASSNMDYYEAF	TRBV21-1	.	TRBJ1-1
ASSEALAGGRNTGELF	TRBV6-1	.	TRBJ2-2
ASSYETGVGNTIY	TRBV6-5	.	TRBJ1-3
ASSLQTGGGDEAF	TRBV5-4	.	TRBJ1-1
ASSLRSEASYEQY	TRBV5-1	.	TRBJ2-7
ATQGERGEQF	TRBV10-1	.	TRBJ2-1
ASSLTGQDYNEQF	TRBV7-2	.	TRBJ2-1
ASRSTPFMNTEAF	TRBV7-2	few	TRBJ1-1
ASSAYTGGVYGYT	TRBV7-3	.	TRBJ1-2
ASFLGARTGNTIY	TRBV5-8	.	TRBJ1-3
ASSTPGLAVDNEQF	TRBV9	.	TRBJ2-1
ATSDLADRVDNSPLH	TRBV24-1	.	TRBJ1-6
ASSVGVGTEAF	TRBV9	.	TRBJ1-1
ASSLAGQIEKLF	TRBV13	.	TRBJ1-4
ASSLLPAGNTIY	TRBV5-6	.	TRBJ1-3
ASSGDGDRGFHGYT	TRBV7-2	.	TRBJ1-2
ASSSHPSGGLYNEQF	TRBV4-1	.	TRBJ2-1
ASSYRGQGEFEAF	TRBV6-5	.	TRBJ1-1
ASSGDRDTEAF	TRBV10-2	.	TRBJ1-1
ASSHDRISGNTIY	TRBV7-2	.	TRBJ1-3
ASSVIRQGGYNEQF	TRBV6-1	.	TRBJ2-1
ASDKGLAKNIQY	TRBV21-1	once	TRBJ2-4
ASSTGKVEYTEAF	TRBV6-6	.	TRBJ1-1
ASSVGPEDTEAF	TRBV9	.	TRBJ1-1
ASSADRSPNEQY	TRBV7-6	once	TRBJ2-7
ASSDGSEGNYGYT	TRBV6-1	few	TRBJ1-2